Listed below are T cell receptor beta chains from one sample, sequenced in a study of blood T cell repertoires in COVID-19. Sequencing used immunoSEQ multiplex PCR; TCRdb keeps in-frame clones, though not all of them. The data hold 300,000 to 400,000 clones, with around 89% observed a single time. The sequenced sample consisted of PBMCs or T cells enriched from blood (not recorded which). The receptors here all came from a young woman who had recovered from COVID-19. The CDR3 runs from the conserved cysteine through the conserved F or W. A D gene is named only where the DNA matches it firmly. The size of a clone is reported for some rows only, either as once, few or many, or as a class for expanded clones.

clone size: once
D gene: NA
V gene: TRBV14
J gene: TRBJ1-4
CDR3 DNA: TGTGCCAGCAGCCAAGATGGGGGTGCGGGGGAACTGTTTTTT
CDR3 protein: CASSQDGGAGELFF

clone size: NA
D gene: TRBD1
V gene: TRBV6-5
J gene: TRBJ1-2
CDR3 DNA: TGTGCCAGCATGAGTGGGGCAGGGGGAAACTATGGCTACACCTTC
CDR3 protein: CASMSGAGGNYGYTF

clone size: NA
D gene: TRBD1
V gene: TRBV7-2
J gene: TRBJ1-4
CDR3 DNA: TGTGCCAGCAGCTTAGCTGCAGGGGGCCGGGAAAAACTGTTTTTT
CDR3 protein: CASSLAAGGREKLFF

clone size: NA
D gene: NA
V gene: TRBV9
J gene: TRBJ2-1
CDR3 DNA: TGTGCCAGCTCCCTCTCAGGGGGGTCCTACAATGAGCAGTTCTTC
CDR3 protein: CASSLSGGSYNEQFF

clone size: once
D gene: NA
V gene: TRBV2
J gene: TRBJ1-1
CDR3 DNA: TGTGCCAGCAGACCAGGTACAGAAGCTTTCTTT
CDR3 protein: CASRPGTEAFF

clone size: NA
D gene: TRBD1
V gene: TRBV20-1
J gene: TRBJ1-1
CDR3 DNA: TGCAGTGCTAGTTACCGGGACAGGACTCGGGACACTGAAGCTTTCTTT
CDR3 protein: CSASYRDRTRDTEAFF

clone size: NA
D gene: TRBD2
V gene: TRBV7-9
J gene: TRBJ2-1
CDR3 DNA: TGTGCCAGCAGCTCCCGCGGAACTAGCGGGCGACGCTCCTACAATGAGCAGTTCTTC
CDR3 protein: CASSSRGTSGRRSYNEQFF

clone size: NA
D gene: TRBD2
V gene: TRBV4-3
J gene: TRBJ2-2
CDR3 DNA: TGCGCCAGCAGCCACGCTAGCGGGGGCCGCACCGGGGAGCTGTTTTTT
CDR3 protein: CASSHASGGRTGELFF

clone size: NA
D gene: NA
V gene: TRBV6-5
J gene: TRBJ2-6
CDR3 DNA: TGTGCCAGCAGTTATTGGGGCCGCTCTGGGGCCAACGTCCTGACTTTC
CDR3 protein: CASSYWGRSGANVLTF

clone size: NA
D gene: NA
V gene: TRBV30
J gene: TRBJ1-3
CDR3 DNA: TGTGCCTGGAGCGGGGGGGTGCCCGGAAACACCATATATTTT
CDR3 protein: CAWSGGVPGNTIYF

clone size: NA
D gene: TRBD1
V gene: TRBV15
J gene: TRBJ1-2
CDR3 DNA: TGTGCCACCAGCAGAGAGGGACAGGTCGACGGCTACACCTTC
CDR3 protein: CATSREGQVDGYTF

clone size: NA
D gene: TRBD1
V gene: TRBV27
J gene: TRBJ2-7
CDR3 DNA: TGTGCCAGCAGTTATATTACAGGGGGGAACTACGAGCAGTACTTC
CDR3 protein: CASSYITGGNYEQYF

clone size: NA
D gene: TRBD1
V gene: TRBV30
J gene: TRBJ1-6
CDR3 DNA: TGTGCCTGGGAACCGGGACAGGGAAATTCACCCCTCCACTTT
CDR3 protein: CAWEPGQGNSPLHF

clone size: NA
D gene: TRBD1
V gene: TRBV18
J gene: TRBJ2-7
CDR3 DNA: TGTGCCAGCTCACCTTCCGGGACAGGGTCATACGAGCAGTACTTC
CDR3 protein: CASSPSGTGSYEQYF

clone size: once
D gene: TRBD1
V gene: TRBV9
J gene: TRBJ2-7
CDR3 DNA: TGTGCCAGCAGCCTTCGTCCCGGGACAGGGGCGAGCTCCTACGAGCAGTACTTC
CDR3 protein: CASSLRPGTGASSYEQYF

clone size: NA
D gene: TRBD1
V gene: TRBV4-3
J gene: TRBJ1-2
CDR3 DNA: TGCGCCAGCAGCCCGGGACAGGGGCTACCTAACTATGGCTACACCTTC
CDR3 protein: CASSPGQGLPNYGYTF

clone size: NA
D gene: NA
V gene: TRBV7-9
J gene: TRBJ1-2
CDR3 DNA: TGTGCCAGCAGCTCACTGCTCAGGGAAGGCAATGGCTACACCTTC
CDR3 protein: CASSSLLREGNGYTF

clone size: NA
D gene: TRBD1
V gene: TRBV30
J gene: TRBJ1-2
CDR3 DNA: TGTGCCTGGAGTGTAAGCCTCAGGGGGAACTATGGCTACACCTTC
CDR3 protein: CAWSVSLRGNYGYTF

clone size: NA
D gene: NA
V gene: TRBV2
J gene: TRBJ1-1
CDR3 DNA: TGTGCCAGCAGGGCGGGGCCCACTGAAGCTTTCTTT
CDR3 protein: CASRAGPTEAFF

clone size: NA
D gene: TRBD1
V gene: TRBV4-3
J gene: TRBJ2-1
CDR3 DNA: TGCGCCAGCAGCCAAATGCTGGACAGGGGGCGCCCGGGGAATGAGCAGTTCTTC
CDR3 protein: CASSQMLDRGRPGNEQFF

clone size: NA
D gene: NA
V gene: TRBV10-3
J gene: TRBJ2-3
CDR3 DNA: TGTGCCATCAGTGCACGGACGAGGGCAGATACGCAGTATTTT
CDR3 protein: CAISARTRADTQYF

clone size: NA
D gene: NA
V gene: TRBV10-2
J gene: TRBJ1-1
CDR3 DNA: TGCGCCAGCAGTGTACAGGGGAACACTGAAGCTTTCTTT
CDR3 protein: CASSVQGNTEAFF